A single sample is the source of the 26 T cell receptor beta chains below, sequenced in a study of T cell responses to AZD1222 COVID-19 vaccine. Only in-frame clones appear in the TCRdb table, and some are missing; sequencing was by immunoSEQ multiplex PCR. Among over 110,000 clones listed, approximately 90% were seen once. Source: peripheral blood, taken 28 days after the second AZD1222 dose. The source of these receptors is an adult who received the AZD1222 COVID-19 vaccine.

The CDR3 reads CASSPPSGREAFF. As DNA, the CDR3 is TGTGCCAGCTCACCACCGAGCGGGCGGGAAGCTTTCTTT. V is TRBV18 and J is TRBJ1-1; no reliable D call. The CDR3 spans 13 residues. The germline V gene has CDR1 KGHSH and CDR2 LQKENI. V was clipped by 0 bases and J by 8 bases, with 10 bases between them.

The chain is built from TRBV28 and TRBJ1-2, with TRBD1 as a possible D gene (5 bases). CDR1 and CDR2 from the germline V gene are MDHEN and SYDVKM. With 6 bases removed from V and 5 bases from J, the gap between germline ends came to 13 bases. The CDR3 spans 13 residues. This chain's CDR3 is CASSTMGPYGYTF. The CDR3, as DNA: TGTGCCAGCAGCACAATGGGGCCTTATGGCTACACCTTC.

This sequence joins TRBV5-4 and TRBJ1-3, with D tentatively TRBD1 (5 bases). This CDR3 is 13 amino acids long. Germline V gives CDR1 SGHNT, CDR2 YYREEE (reference sequence). V was cut by 2 bases and J by 4 bases, with 7 bases left in between. The CDR3 region is CASSFGAGNTIYF. As DNA, the CDR3 is TGTGCCAGCAGCTTCGGGGCAGGAAACACCATATATTTT.

This clone has just a few counts. The chain joins TRBV5-1 to TRBJ1-2; D perhaps matches TRBD1 (5 bases). The CDR3 totals 14 residues. CDR1 and CDR2 (germline): SGHRS, YFSETQ. With 0 bases removed from V and 6 bases from J, the gap between germline ends came to 12 bases. The CDR3 region is CASSLAQGGDGYTF. In nucleotides, the CDR3 is TGCGCCAGCAGCTTGGCGCAGGGCGGAGATGGCTACACCTTC. The complete variable domain, with remaining parts taken from reference TRBV5-1 and TRBJ1-2, reads KAGVTQTPRYLIKTRGQQVTLSCSPISGHRSVSWYQQTPGQGLQFLFEYFSETQRNKGNFPGRFSGRQFSNSRSEMNVSTLELGDSALYLCASSLAQGGDGYTFGSGTRLTVV.

The V call is TRBV6-2 or TRBV6-3, the J call TRBJ1-5; D is unclear. Germline CDR1 and CDR2: MNHEY and SVGEGT. This CDR3 region has 12 residues. Trimming removed 2 bases from V and 5 bases from J, with 4 bases in between. The CDR3, as DNA: TGTGCCAGCAGTTACGGAGATCAGCCCCAGCATTTT. This translates into CASSYGDQPQHF.

V is TRBV10-3 and J is TRBJ2-3; D possibly corresponds to TRBD1 (6 bases). The CDR3 is made up of 15 amino acids. Germline values: CDR1 ENHRY, CDR2 SYGVKD. V was shortened by 0 bases and J by 2 bases, with 9 bases between the two germline ends. This CDR3 reads CAISESNRATDTQYF. CDR3 coding DNA: TGTGCCATCAGTGAGTCGAACAGGGCCACAGATACGCAGTATTTT.

CDR3: CASSVAGQSQETQYF. The CDR3 DNA sequence: TGTGCCAGCAGCGTAGCTGGACAGTCTCAAGAGACCCAGTACTTC. This chain links TRBV9 with TRBJ2-5; D perhaps matches TRBD1 (6 bases). Germline V gives CDR1 SGDLS, CDR2 YYNGEE. This CDR3 contains 15 residues. Trimming took 0 bases from V and 2 from J, leaving 11 bases between them. Filled out from reference TRBV9 and TRBJ2-5, the complete variable domain reads DSGVTQTPKHLITATGQRVTLRCSPRSGDLSVYWYQQSLDQGLQFLIQYYNGEERAKGNILERFSAQQFPDLHSELNLSSLELGDSALYFCASSVAGQSQETQYFGPGTRLLVL.

The V and J genes are TRBV7-9 and TRBJ2-1, with 14 bases lining up with TRBD2. Germline CDR1 and CDR2: SEHNR and FQNEAQ (reference sequence). The CDR3 loop spans 19 amino acids. V shed 1 base, J shed 4 bases, and the junction held 9 bases outside the gene matches. CDR3: CASSLVGRTSGRSYNEQFF. CDR3 nucleotide sequence: TGTGCCAGCAGCTTAGTTGGACGGACTAGCGGGAGGTCGTACAATGAGCAGTTCTTC.

The chain employs TRBV6-1 and TRBJ1-6, with 8 bases lining up with TRBD1. The CDR3 covers 15 residues. Germline loops: CDR1 MNHNS, CDR2 SASEGT. Germline trimming cut 0 bases from V and 10 bases from J; bases unmatched to any gene: 5. This CDR3 is CASSEAGQGGSPLHF. The CDR3 nucleotides are TGTGCCAGCAGTGAAGCAGGACAGGGAGGGTCACCCCTCCACTTT.

The rearrangement links TRBV18 to TRBJ2-1; 16 bases are shared with TRBD2. Losses at the gene ends were 0 bases for V and 8 bases for J; bases not matched to a gene: 7. The CDR3 loop spans 18 amino acids. Per the germline V gene, CDR1 is KGHSH and CDR2 is LQKENI. This CDR3 is CASSPPGLAGGPWDEQFF. For the CDR3, the DNA is TGTGCCAGCTCACCACCGGGACTAGCGGGAGGGCCGTGGGATGAGCAGTTCTTC. Complete variable domain (other parts from reference TRBV18 and TRBJ2-1): NAGVMQNPRHLVRRRGQEARLRCSPMKGHSHVYWYRQLPEEGLKFMVYLQKENIIDESGMPKERFSAEFPKEGPSILRIQQVVRGDSAAYFCASSPPGLAGGPWDEQFFGPGTRLTVL.

The J gene is TRBJ1-5, the V gene TRBV4-1; D is possibly TRBD1 (6 bases). Trimming removed 0 bases at V and 7 bases at J, with 13 bases between. The germline CDR1 and CDR2 sequences are MGHRA and YSYEKL. The CDR3 length is 15 residues. CDR3 nucleotides: TGCGCCAGCAGCCAAGATCCGGGGGCAGGGCAGCCCCAGCATTTT. It encodes CASSQDPGAGQPQHF.

DNA for the CDR3: TGTGCCAGCAGCCGGACGTTGACGGCTAGGGAGCAGTTCTTC. Translating it yields CASSRTLTAREQFF. The J gene is TRBJ2-1, the V gene TRBV7-2; D uncertain. Trimming cost V 5 bases and J 10 bases, with 18 bases left between them. CDR3 length: 14 amino acids. In germline, CDR1 is SGHTA, CDR2 FQGNSA.

The rearrangement links TRBV28 to TRBJ2-1; 10 bases match TRBD2. V was clipped by 1 base and J by 1 base; unmatched bases: 1. CDR1 is MDHEN and CDR2 is SYDVKM in the germline V gene. The CDR3 totals 16 residues. The CDR3 loop is CASSLSSGGSYNEQFF. The CDR3 DNA follows: TGTGCCAGCAGTTTATCTAGCGGGGGATCCTACAATGAGCAGTTCTTC.

The gene calls are TRBV19 and TRBJ2-7, with 7 positions matching TRBD1. The CDR3 is 15 residues long. Germline V lookup: CDR1 LNHDA, CDR2 SQIVND (reference sequence). J lost 3 bases, V lost 4 bases, and 9 bases had no gene match. This chain's CDR3 is CASSTRQGTIYEQYF. The CDR3 bases are TGTGCCAGTAGTACGCGACAGGGAACAATCTACGAGCAGTACTTC.

This clone was recorded a few times. The genes are TRBV24-1 and TRBJ2-3; the D call may be TRBD1 or TRBD2 (5 bases each). This CDR3 comprises 17 residues. Trimming shortened V by 2 bases and J by 3 bases, and 17 bases separated the two germline ends. Germline-derived CDR1 and CDR2 are KGHDR and SFDVKD. The CDR3 DNA reads TGTGCCACCAGTGATTGGGGAACGGGGCGGTGGACAGATACGCAGTATTTT. Residues: CATSDWGTGRWTDTQYF.

The chain uses TRBV20-1 and TRBJ1-1, with D perhaps TRBD1 (5 bases). Trimming cost V 3 bases and J 0 bases, with 14 bases left between them. CDR1 and CDR2 (germline): DFQATT, SNEGSKA (reference sequence). The CDR3 runs 15 residues. CDR3 protein: CSASGGKTMNTEAFF. CDR3 DNA sequence: TGCAGTGCTAGTGGGGGAAAAACCATGAACACTGAAGCTTTCTTT.

The rearrangement links TRBV20-1 to TRBJ2-7, with 10 positions matching TRBD2. Germline CDR1 reads DFQATT; CDR2 reads SNEGSKA (reference sequence). V lost 3 bases to trimming and J lost 2 bases; unmatched junction nucleotides: 10. CDR3 length: 16 residues. The CDR3 loop is CSASGIAGGRTYEQYF. The CDR3 DNA sequence: TGCAGTGCTAGTGGGATAGCGGGAGGTAGAACCTACGAGCAGTACTTC.

The chain combines TRBV15 with TRBJ2-1; 10 nucleotides match TRBD1. From germline, CDR1 is LNHNV and CDR2 YYDKDF (reference sequence). The CDR3 totals 15 residues. Trimming removed 8 bases from V and 4 bases from J; junction bases left unmatched: 8. The CDR3 spells CATGWDRGDYNEQFF. The CDR3, as DNA: TGTGCCACCGGATGGGACAGGGGCGATTACAATGAGCAGTTCTTC.

The chain couples TRBV6-5 to TRBJ2-7, with TRBD1 as a possible D gene (6 bases). There are 13 residues in the CDR3. In germline, CDR1 is MNHEY, CDR2 SVGAGI. V lost 4 bases and J lost 5, with 12 bases in between. CDR3 residues: CASSSGVRHEQYF. The CDR3 bases are TGTGCCAGCAGTTCAGGGGTCAGGCACGAGCAGTACTTC.

This clone was detected only once. This chain links TRBV18 with TRBJ1-1, with TRBD1 as a possible D gene (5 bases). Germline V gene lookup returns CDR1 KGHSH and CDR2 LQKENI. CDR3 length equals 13 residues. V was shortened by 3 bases and J by 3 bases, with 8 bases between the two germline ends. The CDR3 nucleotides read TGTGCCAGCTCACCGCGGGGGGACACTGAAGCTTTCTTT. Its protein product is CASSPRGDTEAFF. Based on the CDR3 plus reference TRBV18 and TRBJ1-1, the full variable domain is NAGVMQNPRHLVRRRGQEARLRCSPMKGHSHVYWYRQLPEEGLKFMVYLQKENIIDESGMPKERFSAEFPKEGPSILRIQQVVRGDSAAYFCASSPRGDTEAFFGQGTRLTVV.

This sequence joins TRBV2 and TRBJ1-1; tentatively, D is TRBD1 (5 bases). The germline CDR1 and CDR2 sequences are SNHLY and FYNNEI. The CDR3 is 14 residues long. Trimming left V 3 bases short and J 3 bases short, with 11 bases between. CDR3 sequence: CASSDRGFYTEAFF. In DNA, the CDR3 is TGTGCCAGCAGTGATAGGGGTTTTTACACTGAAGCTTTCTTT. Full variable domain (missing parts from reference TRBV2 and TRBJ1-1): EPEVTQTPSHQVTQMGQEVILRCVPISNHLYFYWYRQILGQKVEFLVSFYNNEISEKSEIFDDQFSVERPDGSNFTLKIRSTKLEDSAMYFCASSDRGFYTEAFFGQGTRLTVV.

V and J are TRBV5-8 and TRBJ1-1; the D gene is possibly TRBD1 (5 bases). The germline CDR1 and CDR2 sequences are SGHTS and YDEGEE. Trimming shortened V by 0 bases and J by 5 bases, and 11 bases separated the two germline ends. This CDR3 has 14 residues. This CDR3 is CASSLVREGTEAFF. The CDR3 nucleotides read TGTGCCAGCAGCTTGGTTCGGGAGGGGACTGAAGCTTTCTTT. Based on the CDR3 plus reference TRBV5-8 and TRBJ1-1, the full variable domain is EAGVTQSPTHLIKTRGQQATLRCSPISGHTSVYWYQQALGLGLQFLLWYDEGEERNRGNFPPRFSGRQFPNYSSELNVNALELEDSALYLCASSLVREGTEAFFGQGTRLTVV.

The chain is built from TRBV7-9 and TRBJ2-7; D gene ambiguous. The CDR3 has 12 residues. Germline V CDR1 and CDR2: SEHNR, FQNEAQ (reference sequence). V lost 5 bases, J lost 5 bases, and 10 bases lay in between. CDR3 in amino acids: CASSPDWHEQYF. The DNA of the CDR3 is TGTGCCAGCAGCCCTGATTGGCACGAGCAGTACTTC.

The chain carries TRBV7-9 and TRBJ2-5; 9 bases fit TRBD1. V gave up 5 bases and J gave up 0 bases; unmatched junction bases: 10. CDR1 SEHNR and CDR2 FQNEAQ come from the germline V gene (reference sequence). This CDR3 region has 17 residues. The CDR3 loop reads CASSPSRDREYQETQYF. The DNA of the CDR3 is TGTGCCAGCAGCCCCTCCCGGGACAGGGAGTACCAAGAGACCCAGTACTTC.

The chain is built from TRBV5-1 and TRBJ2-2; D call uncertain. V lost 4 bases and J lost 6, with 7 bases in between. The germline V gene has CDR1 SGHRS and CDR2 YFSETQ. The CDR3 spans 12 residues. This CDR3 reads CASSPDPGELFF. In DNA, the CDR3 is TGCGCCAGCAGCCCGGACCCCGGGGAGCTGTTTTTT.

This chain connects TRBV10-3 to TRBJ1-2, with 7 bases lining up with TRBD1. After removal of 4 bases from V and 8 bases from J, the junction contained 7 bases not matched to a gene. The CDR3 totals 13 residues. The germline V gene encodes CDR1 ENHRY and CDR2 SYGVKD. CDR3 nucleotide sequence: TGTGCCATCAGTGGAGGGACAGCCCTAGGCTACACCTTC. Translation: CAISGGTALGYTF.